These 8 T cell receptor beta chains were all obtained from the same sample, sequenced in a study of blood T cell repertoires in COVID-19. The data were produced by immunoSEQ multiplex PCR, yet TCRdb's version contains in-frame clones alone and is incomplete. The table lists about 260,000 clones, approximately 90% of them singletons. The sample was PBMCs or T cells enriched from blood (not recorded which). All receptors come from a middle-aged man who had been exposed to COVID-19.

The V call is TRBV29-1, the J call TRBJ1-2; TRBD1 matches at 8 bases. V shed 4 bases and J 7 bases; nucleotides not matched to a gene: 11. The germline V gene has CDR1 SQVTM and CDR2 ANQGSEA. The CDR3 contains 14 residues. The CDR3 protein is CSVGGSGGVGGYTF. The CDR3 nucleotides are TGCAGCGTTGGGGGGTCAGGGGGCGTCGGTGGCTACACCTTC.

Only one count was recorded for this clone. Other DNA sequences in this specimen translate into the identical CDR3. The chain couples TRBV25-1 to TRBJ1-1; no clear D. Germline V gene lookup returns CDR1 MGHDK and CDR2 SYGVNS. The CDR3 consists of 13 residues. Trimming pared 4 bases from V and 1 base from J, leaving 7 bases between. Written as DNA, the CDR3 is TGTGCCAGCAGTGGGGGAGGGAACACTGAAGCTTTCTTT. As protein: CASSGGGNTEAFF.

The rearrangement uses TRBV28 and TRBJ2-7; tentatively, D is TRBD2 (5 bases). The CDR3 extends over 15 amino acids. With 3 bases removed from V and 0 bases from J, the gap between germline ends came to 12 bases. Germline V gene lookup returns CDR1 MDHEN and CDR2 SYDVKM. CDR3 protein: CASSFLSGSSYEQYF. The CDR3 nucleotides read TGTGCCAGCAGTTTCCTCTCGGGGAGCTCCTACGAGCAGTACTTC.

The chain links TRBV5-4 to TRBJ2-5; maybe TRBD2 (5 bases). V lost 0 bases, J lost 1 base, and 10 bases lay in between. Germline V gene data show CDR1 as SGHNT and CDR2 as YYREEE (reference sequence). The CDR3 is made up of 15 amino acids. For the CDR3, the DNA is TGTGCCAGCAGCTTGGGCGGGCTGCCCCAAGAGACCCAGTACTTC. Translated, it gives CASSLGGLPQETQYF.

CDR3 nucleotides: TGTGCCAGCGAGGACAGTTCCTACAATGAGCAGTTCTTC. It is translated as CASEDSSYNEQFF. The gene calls are TRBV12-3 or TRBV12-4 and TRBJ2-1, with D possibly being TRBD1 (6 bases). Trimming removed 8 bases at V and 1 base at J, with 9 bases between. This CDR3 region has 13 residues.

This clone was seen a single time. The chain joins TRBV10-1 to TRBJ2-3, with 10 bases aligning to TRBD1. CDR3 length: 16 amino acids. From germline, CDR1 is WNHNN and CDR2 SYGVQD (reference sequence). With V trimmed by 7 bases and J by 7 bases, 14 bases remained unmatched. The CDR3 sequence is CASILLPGQGNYTQYF. The CDR3 DNA reads TGCGCCAGCATCCTACTACCGGGACAGGGGAACTATACGCAGTATTTT.

This clone was detected a few times. The gene calls are TRBV4-1 and TRBJ2-2; 11 bases match TRBD2. The CDR3 extends over 18 amino acids. Germline V lookup: CDR1 MGHRA, CDR2 YSYEKL. V was clipped by 4 bases and J by 5 bases; unmatched bases: 12. CDR3 bases: TGCGCCAGCAGCCCAAGAATAGCGGGAGGGCCGGGGACCGGGGAGCTGTTTTTT. Translating it yields CASSPRIAGGPGTGELFF.

This chain connects TRBV5-1 to TRBJ1-2; D gene unclear. The CDR3 sequence is 16 residues long. Trimming stripped 4 bases from V and 1 base from J, with 17 bases between. Germline V CDR1 and CDR2: SGHRS, YFSETQ. The CDR3 DNA follows: TGCGCCAGCAGCCCGGACGGCGGGAAAGATAACTATGGCTACACCTTC. Protein: CASSPDGGKDNYGYTF.